This entry lists 8 T cell receptor beta chains sequenced from one sample in a study of human T cells and chemical hapten exposure (dated by TCRdb to 2020 to 2022). Preparation of the library involved RACE. The sequencer listed for this sample is NextSeq 500. TCRdb cleaned the public reads at Q25 with fastp, built clones with MiXCR and kept in-frame beta chains. Duplicate CDR3 protein sequences are folded into a single record with the most common DNA and genes. For this sample the table gives 300,000 to 450,000 distinct CDR3 sequences, of which roughly 6% were detected only once. About 7.7% of the sample rests with the top ten. The sample's time point label is to be understood as: pre-sensitization, week 0. The treatment or condition label of this sample denotes: therapeutic diphenylcyclopropenone sensitization with weekly scalp DPC. Sequenced material: whole blood, taken in connection with sensitization to the hapten diphenylcyclopropenone (DPC). All receptors come from a woman under 30 with alopecia areata. Some clones in this sample may be carry-over from other donors' samples.

This clonotype has a handful of counts. The chain has TRBV16 and TRBJ1-5; 9 nucleotides align to TRBD1. This CDR3 contains 19 residues. Unmatched junction bases numbered 14, after V lost 4 bases and J lost 1 base. Germline CDR1 KGHSY, CDR2 FQNENV. The chain's CDR3 is CASSLSWDREKWSNQPQHF. In DNA, the CDR3 is TGTGCCAGCAGCCTCTCGTGGGACAGGGAGAAATGGAGCAATCAGCCCCAGCATTTT.

This clonotype came up many times. The J gene is TRBJ2-3, the V gene TRBV28; 12 positions match TRBD2. CDR1 is MDHEN, CDR2 SYDVKM, per germline. V trimming: 5 bases; J trimming: 1 base; junction bases outside the gene matches: 4. This CDR3 is built from 16 residues. CDR3 amino acids: CASSPGTSGRTDTQYF. In DNA, the CDR3 is TGTGCCAGCAGTCCCGGGACTAGCGGGCGCACAGATACGCAGTATTTT. The full variable domain, completed using reference TRBV28 and TRBJ2-3, is DVKVTQSSRYLVKRTGEKVFLECVQDMDHENMFWYRQDPGLGLRLIYFSYDVKMKEKGDIPEGYSVSREKKERFSLILESASTNQTSMYLCASSPGTSGRTDTQYFGPGTRLTVL.

In its sample, this clonotype was seen many times. The V call is TRBV6-2 or TRBV6-3, the J call TRBJ1-5; D is unclear. The CDR3 runs to 14 residues. V was trimmed by 4 bases and J by 6 bases, leaving 13 bases between them. CDR1 and CDR2 (germline): MNHEY, SVGEGT. The CDR3 DNA sequence: TGTGCCAGCAGTTTCTTGGGCCTTCGTCAGCCCCAGCATTTT. It encodes CASSFLGLRQPQHF.

This clonotype was counted at least ten times. This chain links TRBV28 with TRBJ1-2, with 10 nucleotides matching TRBD1. The J segment lost 0 bases and the V segment lost 0 bases, leaving 4 bases of the junction unmatched. Germline-derived CDR1 and CDR2 are MDHEN and SYDVKM. This CDR3 region has 17 residues. The CDR3 DNA follows: TGTGCCAGCAGTTTATGGACAGGGGGCGCCTCTAACTATGGCTACACCTTC. The encoded protein is CASSLWTGGASNYGYTF.

This clonotype was seen ten or more times. The chain recombines TRBV6-5 with TRBJ1-6; 8 nucleotides line up with TRBD1. Germline V gene lookup returns CDR1 MNHEY and CDR2 SVGAGI. The V gene end was trimmed by 10 bases and the J gene end by 9 bases; junction bases not matched to a gene: 17. This CDR3 region has 16 residues. CDR3 region: CATKPSDRAFGSPLHF. Here the CDR3 DNA reads TGTGCCACAAAGCCCTCGGACAGGGCGTTTGGTTCACCCCTCCACTTT.

This clonotype was picked up many times. V usage is TRBV4-2 and J usage is TRBJ1-3; D gene uncertain. CDR1 LGHNA and CDR2 YNFKEQ come from the germline V gene. V was clipped by 0 bases and J by 0 bases, with 6 bases between them. The CDR3 is made up of 15 amino acids. CDR3 sequence: CASSQDGGSGNTIYF. The CDR3 DNA reads TGTGCCAGCAGCCAAGACGGTGGCTCTGGAAACACCATATATTTT.

The gene calls are TRBV20-1 and TRBJ1-5, with D maybe TRBD1 (5 bases). The V end was cut by 4 bases, the J end by 6 bases, with 16 bases between. The germline gives CDR1 DFQATT, CDR2 SNEGSKA (reference sequence). This CDR3 has 14 residues. The DNA of the CDR3 is TGCAGTGCTACCTCCCGGGCAGGGACTCAGCCCCAGCATTTT. Its translation is CSATSRAGTQPQHF.

This clonotype was counted many times. The V gene is TRBV2, the J gene TRBJ1-6; no reliable D call. Germline V gene data show CDR1 as SNHLY and CDR2 as FYNNEI. Trimming cost V 7 bases and J 11 bases, with 15 bases left between them. The CDR3 length is 13 residues. CDR3 in amino acids: CASIQREVTPLHF. Here the CDR3 DNA reads TGTGCCAGCATCCAACGGGAAGTCACACCCCTCCACTTT.